Described below is a single T cell receptor (beta chain) sequence and its context. The antigen is undetermined. This sample is part of a study of T cell responses to AZD1222 COVID-19 vaccine. In the study overall: Combined were second doses at about 4 or about 12 weeks. Overall study findings and caveats: Spike-specific TCR breadth and depth both grew after two AZD1222 doses. White British donors predominated, females outnumbered males, and clonal diversity was possibly underestimated. At baseline, just 6 or 7 AZD1222 recipients tested seropositive.

The assay was immunoSEQ multiplex PCR, and TCRdb's table has in-frame clones only and misses some. Here the sample spans roughly 120,000 clones, more than 80% being singletons. Germline CDR1 SEHNR, CDR2 FQNEAQ (reference sequence). This CDR3 contains 14 residues. The trim removed 5 bases at V and 4 bases at J, leaving 7 bases unmatched. The sequence derives from an adult in good health. Sample: peripheral blood, taken on day 0 of AZD1222 vaccination. This rearrangement joins TRBV7-9 to TRBJ1-2; 7 bases fit TRBD1. The CDR3 loop reads CASSQGDRSYGYTF. Here the CDR3 DNA reads TGTGCCAGCAGCCAGGGGGACCGTTCCTATGGCTACACCTTC. The full variable domain, its missing parts supplied by reference TRBV7-9 and TRBJ1-2, is DTGVSQNPRHKITKRGQNVTFRCDPISEHNRLYWYRQTLGQGPEFLTYFQNEAQLEKSRLLSDRFSAERPKGSFSTLEIQRTEQGDSAMYLCASSQGDRSYGYTFGSGTRLTVV.